The 26 T cell receptor beta chains below were found in one sample sequenced in a study of T cells after posttransplantation cyclophosphamide. Clones were sequenced by immunoSEQ multiplex PCR, and TCRdb holds only the in-frame ones, with some missing. The sample gives about 15,000 clones, less than 95% of which show up once; roughly 0.3% is in the top ten. The naive gate required viable CD3+CD4+ or CD3+CD8+ cells with CCR7+CD45RA+CD45RO-CD95-CD27+CD28+ phenotype. Sequenced sample: naive CD4+ T cells sorted from blood. These receptor sequences come from a woman aged 50 to 60 in good health and a related stem cell transplant donor.

A single count supports this clone. The chain couples TRBV30 to TRBJ1-2; D is ambiguous. Germline CDR1 reads GTSNPN; CDR2 reads SVGIG (reference sequence). The CDR3 contains 17 residues. Trimming stripped 0 bases from V and 4 bases from J, with 21 bases between. The CDR3: CAWSVGLRDRAGYGYTF. CDR3 nucleotides: TGTGCCTGGAGTGTAGGGTTACGGGATCGAGCCGGCTATGGCTACACCTTC.

The chain links TRBV28 to TRBJ2-2, with TRBD2 matching over 7 bases. V lost 0 bases and J lost 0; bases outside the gene matches: 1. Germline values: CDR1 MDHEN, CDR2 SYDVKM. This CDR3 region has 16 residues. The DNA for the CDR3 is TGTGCCAGCAGTTTATGGGGGACTACGAACACCGGGGAGCTGTTTTTT. It translates to CASSLWGTTNTGELFF.

The chain carries TRBV7-9 and TRBJ2-3, with 8 bases fitting TRBD1. Germline V gene sequence: CDR1 SEHNR, CDR2 FQNEAQ (reference sequence). The J segment lost 2 bases and the V segment lost 8 bases, leaving 6 bases of the junction unmatched. CDR3 length: 14 amino acids. CDR3 bases: TGTGCCAGCCCGGGACAGGCCCTCACAGATACGCAGTATTTT. Residues: CASPGQALTDTQYF. Complete variable domain (other parts from reference TRBV7-9 and TRBJ2-3): DTGVSQNPRHKITKRGQNVTFRCDPISEHNRLYWYRQTLGQGPEFLTYFQNEAQLEKSRLLSDRFSAERPKGSFSTLEIQRTEQGDSAMYLCASPGQALTDTQYFGPGTRLTVL.

The chain employs TRBV6-1 and TRBJ1-1; 10 nucleotides match TRBD1. The CDR3 is 14 amino acids. Germline CDR1 reads MNHNS; CDR2 reads SASEGT. The V gene end was trimmed by 4 bases and the J gene end by 10 bases; junction bases not matched to a gene: 9. For the CDR3, the DNA is TGTGCCAGCAGTGCGGAGACAGGGGGCGCGGGAGCTTTCTTT. Translated: CASSAETGGAGAFF.

This clone showed up just once. The V call is TRBV5-1, the J call TRBJ2-7, with 8 bases aligning to TRBD1. V lost 4 bases and J lost 5; bases outside the gene matches: 8. CDR3 length: 14 amino acids. Germline lookup yields CDR1 SGHRS and CDR2 YFSETQ. The CDR3 spells CASSVRQGRDEQYF. CDR3 sequence (DNA): TGCGCCAGCAGCGTAAGACAGGGGCGGGACGAGCAGTACTTC.

The chain has TRBV7-9 and TRBJ2-3; 12 positions agree with TRBD2. The CDR3 contains 19 residues. Germline lookup yields CDR1 SEHNR and CDR2 FQNEAQ (reference sequence). The junction had 12 bases not matched to a gene; V was cut back by 2 bases and J by 3 bases. The CDR3 sequence is CASSLWGLAGGGLTDTQYF. The DNA of the CDR3 is TGTGCCAGCAGCTTATGGGGGCTAGCGGGAGGGGGGCTTACAGATACGCAGTATTTT.

The chain recombines TRBV6-4 with TRBJ2-3; D possibly corresponds to TRBD2 (6 bases). The CDR3 covers 14 residues. From germline, CDR1 is MRHNA and CDR2 SNTAGT. V was shortened by 10 bases and J by 0 bases, with 14 bases between the two germline ends. The DNA for the CDR3 is TGTGCCACCTCGGGACTTGCTAGCACAGATACGCAGTATTTT. This translates into CATSGLASTDTQYF.

V gene TRBV18 combines with J gene TRBJ2-1, with 10 bases lining up with TRBD1. The junction had 5 bases not matched to a gene; V was cut back by 4 bases and J by 8 bases. CDR1 and CDR2 from the germline V gene are KGHSH and LQKENI. The CDR3 has 14 amino acids. The CDR3 DNA follows: TGTGCCAGCTCACTCGGGACAGGGGTCTATGAGCAGTTCTTC. Its protein product is CASSLGTGVYEQFF.

The chain uses TRBV28 and TRBJ2-2; 7 positions agree with TRBD2. Trimming took 8 bases from V and 6 from J; bases not matched to a gene: 12. The CDR3 contains 15 residues. Germline CDR1 and CDR2: MDHEN and SYDVKM. Here the CDR3 DNA reads TGTGCCAGCGTTTCGGGCGGACGGGAGGCCGGGGAGCTGTTTTTT. Translating gives CASVSGGREAGELFF.

This sequence joins TRBV7-2 and TRBJ2-1; TRBD2 agrees at 10 bases. Germline CDR1 and CDR2: SGHTA and FQGNSA. This CDR3 contains 15 residues. V dropped 4 bases and J dropped 6; count of bases not matched to a gene: 6. This chain's CDR3 is CASSSLAGLANEQFF. The CDR3 region has the DNA TGTGCCAGCAGCTCACTAGCGGGACTGGCCAATGAGCAGTTCTTC.

This chain connects TRBV6-6 to TRBJ2-7; D ambiguous. The V end was cut by 0 bases, the J end by 4 bases, with 10 bases between. This CDR3 comprises 14 residues. The germline CDR1 and CDR2 sequences are MNHNY and SVGAGI (reference sequence). The CDR3 DNA follows: TGTGCCAGCAGTTACTCGGCGGCAATATACGAGCAGTACTTC. Amino acid sequence: CASSYSAAIYEQYF.

The J gene is TRBJ2-1, the V gene TRBV6-1; no clear D. Deletions cut 4 bases from V and 4 bases from J, with 8 bases between. Germline V gene sequence: CDR1 MNHNS, CDR2 SASEGT. The CDR3 runs 13 residues. Written as DNA, the CDR3 is TGTGCCAGCAGTGGCCGTCAGTACAATGAGCAGTTCTTC. Translation: CASSGRQYNEQFF.

The rearrangement uses TRBV27 and TRBJ2-5, with D hard to call. The CDR3 contains 17 residues. Trimming took off 4 bases at V and 1 base at J, with 19 bases between the two ends. Looked up from germline, CDR1 is MNHEY and CDR2 is SMNVEV (reference sequence). The DNA for the CDR3 is TGTGCCAGCAGTTCCGCGTTTGGAGAACTCCGCCAAGAGACCCAGTACTTC. Protein sequence: CASSSAFGELRQETQYF.

This clone has just one count. The CDR3 spells CASSFLPRDYEQYF. The CDR3 nucleotides are TGTGCCAGCAGCTTTCTTCCCAGGGACTACGAGCAGTACTTC. This chain links TRBV7-2 with TRBJ2-7; D is possibly TRBD1 (5 bases). CDR3 length: 14 amino acids. The germline gives CDR1 SGHTA, CDR2 FQGNSA. Deletions cut 3 bases from V and 3 bases from J, with 12 bases between.

J is TRBJ2-7 and V is TRBV28; weak D call: TRBD2 (7 bases). V was clipped by 3 bases and J by 6 bases, with 18 bases between them. This CDR3 spans 15 amino acids. Germline V lookup: CDR1 MDHEN, CDR2 SYDVKM. CDR3 coding DNA: TGTGCCAGCAGTTTGAGGTGGAGGGGGGGCAGCGAGCAGTACTTC. Protein product: CASSLRWRGGSEQYF.

The V call is TRBV7-9, the J call TRBJ1-2; 7 positions match TRBD1. The germline V gene has CDR1 SEHNR and CDR2 FQNEAQ (reference sequence). After removal of 5 bases from V and 5 bases from J, the junction contained 5 bases not matched to a gene. CDR3 size: 13 residues. CDR3 nucleotide sequence: TGTGCCAGCAGCAACACAGGGGTATATGGCTACACCTTC. Amino acid sequence: CASSNTGVYGYTF.

The chain uses TRBV18 and TRBJ2-5; D gene uncertain. The J call may be in error: the DNA end matches TRBJ2-7 better. Germline lookup yields CDR1 KGHSH and CDR2 LQKENI. The CDR3 spans 15 residues. The CDR3 nucleotides are TGTGCCAGCTCACCTGAGATTGGTGACTCCTACGAGCAGTACTTC. It encodes CASSPEIGDSYEQYF.

The chain recombines TRBV18 with TRBJ2-3, with TRBD1 matching 8 bases. V trimming: 1 base; J trimming: 2 bases; junction bases outside the gene matches: 11. Germline CDR1 and CDR2: KGHSH and LQKENI. The CDR3 runs 18 residues. The CDR3 bases are TGTGCCAGCTCACCACTAGTTTACGACAGGGGTTACACAGATACGCAGTATTTT. This codes for CASSPLVYDRGYTDTQYF.

CDR3 DNA: TGTGCCAGCAGTGAATATGGCGGGACAGGGGATAGAGAGCAGTACTTC. Translation: CASSEYGGTGDREQYF. The V gene is TRBV25-1, the J gene TRBJ2-7; 10 bases match TRBD1. Losses at the gene ends were 0 bases for V and 7 bases for J; bases not matched to a gene: 9. Germline V gene data show CDR1 as MGHDK and CDR2 as SYGVNS. The CDR3 is 16 residues long.

V is TRBV19 and J is TRBJ2-3; 14 bases are shared with TRBD2. V gave up 5 bases and J gave up 0 bases; unmatched junction bases: 10. Germline V lookup: CDR1 LNHDA, CDR2 SQIVND (reference sequence). There are 19 residues in the CDR3. DNA of the CDR3: TGTGCCAGTAGTGCTGGGACTAGCGGGAGAGGCCCTAGCACAGATACGCAGTATTTT. Protein sequence: CASSAGTSGRGPSTDTQYF.

J is TRBJ2-1 and V is TRBV18; no definite D call. The germline V and J ends were trimmed by 4 bases and 3 bases, with 10 bases remaining between them. The germline V gene has CDR1 KGHSH and CDR2 LQKENI. The CDR3 consists of 14 residues. CDR3 region: CASSLLDFYNEQFF. The CDR3 DNA reads as TGTGCCAGCTCACTCCTCGACTTCTACAATGAGCAGTTCTTC.

The DNA for the CDR3 is TGTGCCAGCAGCGTAGCCCTAGCTGGACGGTACGAGCAGTACTTC. Amino acids: CASSVALAGRYEQYF. J is TRBJ2-7 and V is TRBV9, with a possible D match to TRBD2 (5 bases). V was pared by 0 bases and J by 4 bases, with 14 bases between. The CDR3 runs to 15 residues. Germline CDR1 and CDR2: SGDLS and YYNGEE.

V is TRBV7-9 and J is TRBJ1-1, with 8 bases fitting TRBD1. After removal of 3 bases from V and 5 bases from J, the junction contained 2 bases not matched to a gene. There are 13 residues in the CDR3. Germline loops: CDR1 SEHNR, CDR2 FQNEAQ (reference sequence). CDR3 residues: CASSLTGATEAFF. The CDR3 nucleotides are TGTGCCAGCAGCTTGACAGGGGCGACTGAAGCTTTCTTT.

Written as DNA, the CDR3 is TGTGCCAGCAGTCCCGAGGTGGCGGGAAATCAGCCCCAGCATTTT. This codes for CASSPEVAGNQPQHF. The J gene is TRBJ1-5, the V gene TRBV2; D unresolved. CDR1 is SNHLY, CDR2 FYNNEI, per germline. The CDR3 totals 15 residues. The V gene lost 5 bases and the J gene lost 4 bases, with 15 bases spanning the gap.

The J gene is TRBJ1-1, the V gene TRBV19; no firm D call. Per germline, CDR1 LNHDA and CDR2 SQIVND (reference sequence). The CDR3 consists of 14 residues. V was cut by 3 bases and J by 1 base, with 9 bases left in between. The CDR3 spells CASSILAGNTEAFF. The DNA for the CDR3 is TGTGCCAGTAGTATCCTAGCGGGGAACACTGAAGCTTTCTTT.

The chain uses TRBV9 and TRBJ2-1; a weak D match, TRBD1 (6 bases). The V end was cut by 3 bases, the J end by 7 bases, with 17 bases between. In germline, CDR1 is SGDLS, CDR2 YYNGEE. This CDR3 spans 15 amino acids. CDR3: CASSAGTTKVNEQFF. DNA of the CDR3: TGTGCCAGCAGCGCCGGGACAACAAAGGTAAATGAGCAGTTCTTC.